This T cell receptor (beta chain) is from a study of shared clonotypes between healthy human individuals. Whole-study findings and limits: It was observed that 5% to 6% of naive CD4 clonotypes were shared across several donors.

This clone was detected only once. As yet, its antigen is unknown. The CDR3 loop spans 15 amino acids. Germline CDR1 and CDR2: MNHEY and SVGAGI. V was pared by 4 bases and J by 5 bases, with 17 bases between. The table came from immunoSEQ multiplex PCR; TCRdb's copy has only in-frame clones and leaves some out. Among under 2.5 million clones, roughly 92% were seen once, and the ten largest hold 0.3% to 0.45%. J is TRBJ2-5 and V is TRBV6-5; D unclear. The sequence was collected from a man younger than 35 in good health. Some clones in this sample may be carry-over from other donors' samples. The sequenced sample was naive CD4+ T cells from PBMCs. The subset denotes: CD45RA+ positively selected. CDR3 nucleotides: TGTGCCAGCAGTTTAACCCAGACCCCTGGCGAGACCCAGTACTTC. Protein product: CASSLTQTPGETQYF.